Below are 14 T cell receptor beta chains sequenced from a single sample in a study of blood T cell repertoires in COVID-19. Repertoires were generated with immunoSEQ multiplex PCR, while TCRdb's copy carries only in-frame clones and drops some. There are approximately 110,000 clones in the sample; more than 80% occur only once, and 8.1% lies in the top ten. Material: peripheral blood. Source of these receptors: a woman in her 40s with acute or convalescent COVID-19.

This rearrangement joins TRBV7-3 to TRBJ2-3; 10 positions match TRBD2. Germline V gene sequence: CDR1 SGHTA, CDR2 FQGTGA. The CDR3 runs 16 residues. With V trimmed by 7 bases and J by 1 base, 8 bases remained unmatched. CDR3 nucleotide sequence: TGTGCCAGCACCAAAGGAACTAGCGGGGGCACAGATACGCAGTATTTT. Translating gives CASTKGTSGGTDTQYF. Full variable domain (rest looked up from reference TRBV7-3 and TRBJ2-3): GAGVSQTPSNKVTEKGKYVELRCDPISGHTALYWYRQSLGQGPEFLIYFQGTGAADDSGLPNDRFFAVRPEGSVSTLKIQRTERGDSAVYLCASTKGTSGGTDTQYFGPGTRLTVL.

This chain uses TRBV2 with TRBJ2-1; 10 bases are shared with TRBD2. This CDR3 has 18 residues. Germline V lookup: CDR1 SNHLY, CDR2 FYNNEI. The trim removed 10 bases at V and 0 bases at J, leaving 15 bases unmatched. CDR3 nucleotide sequence: TGTGCCACCGAAAGGGCTAGCGGGGGCCGCAGCTCCTACAATGAGCAGTTCTTC. This gives the protein CATERASGGRSSYNEQFF. Complete variable domain (other parts from reference TRBV2 and TRBJ2-1): EPEVTQTPSHQVTQMGQEVILRCVPISNHLYFYWYRQILGQKVEFLVSFYNNEISEKSEIFDDQFSVERPDGSNFTLKIRSTKLEDSAMYFCATERASGGRSSYNEQFFGPGTRLTVL.

The rearrangement uses TRBV7-2 and TRBJ2-7; possible D gene TRBD1, 5 bases. CDR1 SGHTA and CDR2 FQGNSA come from the germline V gene. This CDR3 is 16 amino acids long. Trimming took off 1 base at V and 2 bases at J, with 15 bases between the two ends. The CDR3 nucleotides are TGTGCCAGCAGCTTAGTTTCGCAGGGTGGGGCCTACGAGCAGTACTTC. Translating gives CASSLVSQGGAYEQYF.

Concerning this clone: Other nucleotide sequences in the sample specify the same CDR3. This sequence joins TRBV3-1 (or the pseudogene TRBV3-2) and TRBJ2-2; 10 bases are shared with TRBD1. Losses at the gene ends were 4 bases for V and 3 bases for J; bases not matched to a gene: 2. The CDR3 consists of 15 residues. CDR1 is LGHDT and CDR2 is YNNKEL in the germline V gene (reference sequence). In DNA form, the CDR3 reads TGTGCCAGCAGCCCGGGACAGGGGTACACCGGGGAGCTGTTTTTT. This encodes CASSPGQGYTGELFF.

The chain links TRBV19 to TRBJ1-5; TRBD1 might be the D (6 bases). CDR3 length equals 16 residues. V was shortened by 9 bases and J by 4 bases, with 22 bases between the two germline ends. Germline V CDR1 and CDR2: LNHDA, SQIVND (reference sequence). CDR3 amino acids: CASRMGGARYNQPQHF. In DNA, the CDR3 is TGTGCCAGCCGAATGGGGGGGGCGAGATATAATCAGCCCCAGCATTTT.

The rearrangement joins TRBV11-3 to TRBJ1-1; D may be TRBD1 (5 bases). The CDR3 contains 13 residues. Germline assignment: CDR1 SGHNT and CDR2 YENEEA. The germline V and J ends were trimmed by 5 bases and 1 base, with 8 bases remaining between them. In nucleotides, the CDR3 is TGTGCCAGCAGCCCAAGGGGGAACACTGAAGCTTTCTTT. This encodes CASSPRGNTEAFF.

The CDR3: CASSLLAGTNTGELFF. CDR3 nucleotides: TGTGCCAGCAGCTTACTAGCGGGGACGAACACCGGGGAGCTGTTTTTT. This rearrangement joins TRBV11-2 to TRBJ2-2; TRBD2 agrees at 9 bases. Unmatched junction bases numbered 1, after V lost 2 bases and J lost 0 bases. The CDR3 consists of 16 residues. The germline CDR1 and CDR2 sequences are SGHAT and FQNNGV.

The chain carries TRBV5-1 and TRBJ2-5, with a tentative D call TRBD1 (5 bases). The length of the CDR3 is 13 residues. Trimming took off 0 bases at V and 3 bases at J, with 6 bases between the two ends. CDR1 SGHRS and CDR2 YFSETQ come from the germline V gene. The CDR3 nucleotides read TGCGCCAGCAGCTTGGCAGGGAAAGAGACCCAGTACTTC. This codes for CASSLAGKETQYF.

The gene calls are TRBV11-2 and TRBJ2-7; D may be TRBD2 (6 bases). This CDR3 is 14 amino acids long. Germline V lookup: CDR1 SGHAT, CDR2 FQNNGV. The germline V and J ends were trimmed by 7 bases and 2 bases, with 15 bases remaining between them. CDR3 protein: CASTLTSPTYEQYF. DNA of the CDR3: TGTGCCAGCACCCTGACTAGTCCCACCTACGAGCAGTACTTC.

This clone was detected once. The gene calls are TRBV9 and TRBJ2-3; TRBD2 aligns across 7 bases. Germline values: CDR1 SGDLS, CDR2 YYNGEE. CDR3 length equals 15 residues. V trimming: 0 bases; J trimming: 6 bases; junction bases outside the gene matches: 7. The chain's CDR3 is CASSVGTRVPDTQYF. The DNA of the CDR3 is TGTGCCAGCAGCGTAGGGACTAGAGTACCCGATACGCAGTATTTT.

The chain uses TRBV6-4 and TRBJ1-5; weak D call: TRBD1 (5 bases). CDR3 size: 12 residues. V was clipped by 7 bases and J by 3 bases, with 7 bases between them. Germline V lookup: CDR1 MRHNA, CDR2 SNTAGT. CDR3 coding DNA: TGTGCCAGCACAGGGATCAATCAGCCCCAGCATTTT. Its protein product is CASTGINQPQHF.

The V and J genes are TRBV23-1 and TRBJ1-1; 8 bases map to TRBD1. TRBV23-1 counts as an open reading frame of uncertain function. With 1 base clipped from V and 5 bases from J, the junction kept 15 bases outside the gene matches. This CDR3 has 18 amino acids. CDR3 nucleotide sequence: TGCGCCAGCAGTCAATTATTCCAAACCGACAGGGGAGGTACTGAAGCTTTCTTT. It codes for CASSQLFQTDRGGTEAFF.

The J gene is TRBJ1-2, the V gene TRBV3-1 (or the pseudogene TRBV3-2); no reliable D call. CDR3 length: 14 amino acids. The V gene lost 2 bases and the J gene lost 8 bases, with 15 bases spanning the gap. Germline V CDR1 and CDR2: LGHDT, YNNKEL (reference sequence). CDR3 amino acids: CASSQLKGVGGYTF. In nucleotides, the CDR3 is TGTGCCAGCAGCCAACTAAAGGGAGTAGGAGGCTACACCTTC.

The chain joins TRBV4-3 to TRBJ1-1; 10 bases are a match to TRBD1. The CDR3 consists of 15 residues. After removal of 5 bases from V and 11 bases from J, the junction contained 14 bases not matched to a gene. CDR1 and CDR2 from the germline V gene are LGHNA and YSLEER. In DNA, the CDR3 is TGCGCCAGCAGCGACCAGATGACAGGGGGCTCGAGGGCTTTCTTT. Its protein is CASSDQMTGGSRAFF.